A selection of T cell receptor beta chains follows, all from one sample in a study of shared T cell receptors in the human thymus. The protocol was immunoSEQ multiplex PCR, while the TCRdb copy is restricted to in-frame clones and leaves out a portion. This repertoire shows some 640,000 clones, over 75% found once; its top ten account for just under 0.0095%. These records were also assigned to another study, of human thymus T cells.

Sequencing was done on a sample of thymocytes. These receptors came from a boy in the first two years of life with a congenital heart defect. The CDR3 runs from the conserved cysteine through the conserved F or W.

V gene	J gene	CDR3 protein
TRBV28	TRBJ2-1	CASRGRLQGDHYNEQFF
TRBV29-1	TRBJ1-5	CSVVRDRVLNQPQHF
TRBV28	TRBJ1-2	CASSVAPGTQGYGYTF
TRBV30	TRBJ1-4	CASTGSREKLFF
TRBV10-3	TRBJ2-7	CASLETVPGGRAPYEQYF
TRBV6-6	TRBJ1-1	CASSYTDRGRTEAFF
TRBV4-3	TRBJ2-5	CASSQGRSSGRGETQYF
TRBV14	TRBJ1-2	CASSQAGTAVIEYYGYTF
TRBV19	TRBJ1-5	CASSIISSGENSNQPQHF
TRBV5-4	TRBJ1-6	CASSLALGANNSPLHF
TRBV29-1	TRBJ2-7	CSVKTSRGEQYF
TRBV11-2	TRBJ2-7	CASSRDRDYEQYF
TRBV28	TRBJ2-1	CASSPPLAGGVHEQFF
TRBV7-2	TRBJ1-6	CASSLPTTGGAPLHF
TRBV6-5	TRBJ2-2	CASSKGVSTGELFF
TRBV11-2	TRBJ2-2	CASSFGLAGPGELFF
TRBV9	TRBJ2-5	CASSVTAVYQETQYF
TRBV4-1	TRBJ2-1	CASSHRGVASYNEQFF
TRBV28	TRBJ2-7	CASTPPVASETYEQYF
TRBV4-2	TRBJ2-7	CASSQVWVTEGVYEQYF
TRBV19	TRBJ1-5	CASSRDRYNQPQHF
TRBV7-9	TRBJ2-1	CASSSSGQGNNEQFF